These 31 T cell receptor beta chains were all obtained from the same sample, sequenced in a study of blood T cell repertoires in COVID-19. Clones were sequenced by immunoSEQ multiplex PCR, and TCRdb holds only the in-frame ones, with some missing. This sample has 430,000 or so clones; approximately 90% occur once, and the top ten carry 1.4%. The sample comprised PBMCs or T cells enriched from blood (not recorded which). The receptor source for this set is a woman between 18 and 30 years old who had been exposed to COVID-19.

The chain combines TRBV29-1 with TRBJ2-5; D is perhaps TRBD2 (5 bases). The CDR3 is 14 amino acids. The germline V and J ends were trimmed by 6 bases and 3 bases, with 17 bases remaining between them. Per germline, CDR1 SQVTM and CDR2 ANQGSEA. For the CDR3, the DNA is TGCAGCGTCAAGGGAGTGGGTGCGGAAGAGACCCAGTACTTC. Residues: CSVKGVGAEETQYF. Full variable domain (remainder filled in from reference TRBV29-1 and TRBJ2-5): SAVISQKPSRDICQRGTSLTIQCQVDSQVTMMFWYRQQPGQSLTLIATANQGSEATYESGFVIDKFPISRPNLTFSTLTVSNMSPEDSSIYLCSVKGVGAEETQYFGPGTRLLVL.

The gene calls are TRBV18 and TRBJ1-4; tentative D call: TRBD1 (6 bases). The germline gives CDR1 KGHSH, CDR2 LQKENI. The CDR3 contains 18 residues. The V end was cut by 4 bases, the J end by 8 bases, with 26 bases between. CDR3 DNA sequence: TGTGCCAGCTCACAAGACAGGCCCACTAATCGTCGGCGAGAAAAACTGTTTTTT. Amino acid sequence: CASSQDRPTNRRREKLFF.

This rearrangement joins TRBV5-1 to TRBJ2-1; the match to TRBD2 covers 8 bases. V was clipped by 1 base and J by 8 bases; unmatched bases: 11. CDR1 is SGHRS and CDR2 is YFSETQ in the germline V gene. CDR3 length: 16 residues. Written as DNA, the CDR3 is TGCGCCAGCAGCTTGATAGACGTAGCGGGATTGCATGAGCAGTTCTTC. It codes for CASSLIDVAGLHEQFF.

The chain uses TRBV19 and TRBJ1-1; D not certain. The CDR3 contains 12 residues. CDR1 LNHDA and CDR2 SQIVND come from the germline V gene (reference sequence). V shed 6 bases and J shed 4 bases, with 9 bases lying between them. The CDR3 DNA is TGTGCCAGTAGGGCGGTGAGCACTGAAGCTTTCTTT. It yields the protein CASRAVSTEAFF.

The chain is built from TRBV4-1 and TRBJ2-1, with 15 positions matching TRBD2. The germline V gene has CDR1 MGHRA and CDR2 YSYEKL. CDR3 length equals 16 residues. Trimming cost V 4 bases and J 7 bases; bases outside gene matches: 5. CDR3 sequence (DNA): TGCGCCAGCAGCCCAGGGACTAGCGGGGGGTGGAATGAGCAGTTCTTC. It codes for CASSPGTSGGWNEQFF.

The chain has TRBV7-2 and TRBJ2-1, with TRBD1 matching over 7 bases. CDR3 length equals 15 residues. Trimming at V came to 4 bases and at J to 2 bases, leaving 5 bases not matched to a gene. Germline loops: CDR1 SGHTA, CDR2 FQGNSA. The CDR3 sequence: CASSSYRGPYNEQFF. DNA for the CDR3: TGTGCCAGCAGCTCCTACAGGGGTCCCTACAATGAGCAGTTCTTC. Using reference TRBV7-2 and TRBJ2-1 for the parts outside the CDR3, the full variable domain is GAGVSQSPSNKVTEKGKDVELRCDPISGHTALYWYRQSLGQGLEFLIYFQGNSAPDKSGLPSDRFSAERTGGSVSTLTIQRTQQEDSAVYLCASSSYRGPYNEQFFGPGTRLTVL.

V usage is TRBV7-2 and J usage is TRBJ2-1; 7 nucleotides line up with TRBD2. Germline lookup yields CDR1 SGHTA and CDR2 FQGNSA. V was clipped by 5 bases and J by 4 bases; unmatched bases: 8. This CDR3 region has 15 residues. The CDR3 nucleotides read TGTGCCAGCAGCCGCGGGCGGGAGACATACAATGAGCAGTTCTTC. This codes for CASSRGRETYNEQFF.

The V call is TRBV25-1, the J call TRBJ2-3, with 7 bases that match TRBD1. The ends lost 4 bases at V and 0 bases at J; junction bases unmatched: 10. The CDR3 consists of 17 residues. Germline V CDR1 and CDR2: MGHDK, SYGVNS. The CDR3: CASSGQGHRISTDTQYF. The CDR3 nucleotides read TGTGCCAGCAGTGGACAGGGCCACAGAATTAGCACAGATACGCAGTATTTT.

The chain couples TRBV30 to TRBJ1-6; TRBD1 agrees at 10 bases. Trimming cost V 1 base and J 10 bases; bases outside gene matches: 7. Germline V CDR1 and CDR2: GTSNPN, SVGIG (reference sequence). The CDR3 is made up of 15 amino acids. In DNA, the CDR3 is TGTGCCTGGAGTGGGACAGGGGGACGGGGCTCACCCCTCCACTTT. As protein: CAWSGTGGRGSPLHF.

This clone showed up just once. J is TRBJ1-6 and V is TRBV5-6; 9 bases line up with TRBD1. Germline assignment: CDR1 SGHDT and CDR2 YYEEEE. The CDR3 is made up of 15 amino acids. Trimming took 2 bases from V and 6 from J; bases not matched to a gene: 3. The DNA for the CDR3 is TGTGCCAGCAGCTTTCGACAGGGGGTTAATTCACCCCTCCACTTT. Its translation is CASSFRQGVNSPLHF.

The chain couples TRBV3-1 (or the pseudogene TRBV3-2) to TRBJ2-1, with D maybe TRBD1 (5 bases). V lost 5 bases, J lost 6 bases, and 23 bases lay in between. In germline, CDR1 is LGHDT, CDR2 YNNKEL (reference sequence). This CDR3 region has 17 residues. CDR3 in DNA: TGTGCCAGCAGCGACCACCCCGGCAGGGCGCCTGGCAATGAGCAGTTCTTC. As protein: CASSDHPGRAPGNEQFF.

This chain connects TRBV7-2 to TRBJ2-7; possible D gene TRBD2, 5 bases. The CDR3 consists of 13 residues. In germline, CDR1 is SGHTA, CDR2 FQGNSA. Trimming left V 7 bases short and J 3 bases short, with 13 bases between. This CDR3 is CASTQRSGYEQYF. CDR3 bases: TGTGCCAGCACCCAACGGAGCGGCTACGAGCAGTACTTC.

The V and J genes are TRBV18 and TRBJ2-7; 10 nucleotides agree with TRBD1. The CDR3 sequence is 16 residues long. V lost 2 bases, J lost 0 bases, and 4 bases stayed unmatched. Germline values: CDR1 KGHSH, CDR2 LQKENI. CDR3 region: CASSPKRTGGSYEQYF. The CDR3 DNA reads as TGTGCCAGCTCACCAAAACGGACAGGGGGCTCCTACGAGCAGTACTTC.

The genes are TRBV4-1 and TRBJ2-3, with D tentatively TRBD2 (6 bases). CDR3 length: 18 amino acids. The V gene lost 2 bases and the J gene lost 3 bases, with 21 bases spanning the gap. Germline CDR1 reads MGHRA; CDR2 reads YSYEKL. CDR3 protein: CASSQNVRELTRTDTQYF. The CDR3 DNA follows: TGCGCCAGCAGCCAAAACGTACGGGAGCTAACGAGGACAGATACGCAGTATTTT.

V usage is TRBV27 and J usage is TRBJ2-7; D is possibly TRBD2 (5 bases). From germline, CDR1 is MNHEY and CDR2 SMNVEV (reference sequence). The CDR3 is 15 amino acids. The V end was cut by 4 bases, the J end by 0 bases, with 13 bases between. CDR3 nucleotide sequence: TGTGCCAGCAGTTCCAAGGGAGTCTCCTCCTACGAGCAGTACTTC. Amino acid sequence: CASSSKGVSSYEQYF.

This clone has only one observation. The CDR3 nucleotides read TGTGCCACACTCACAGGGGGCAGGAATCAGCCCCAGCATTTT. Its translation is CATLTGGRNQPQHF. This sequence joins TRBV28 and TRBJ1-5; the match to TRBD1 covers 9 bases. Germline V gives CDR1 MDHEN, CDR2 SYDVKM. This CDR3 spans 14 amino acids. V trimming: 10 bases; J trimming: 4 bases; junction bases outside the gene matches: 8.

This chain connects TRBV10-3 to TRBJ1-6, with TRBD1 as a possible D gene (5 bases). CDR3 length: 14 amino acids. Per the germline V gene, CDR1 is ENHRY and CDR2 is SYGVKD. V was cut by 3 bases and J by 6 bases, with 9 bases left in between. CDR3 sequence reads: CAISDSDSNSPLHF. DNA of the CDR3: TGTGCCATCAGTGATTCTGACAGTAATTCACCCCTCCACTTT.

This chain uses TRBV7-6 with TRBJ2-4, with D perhaps matching TRBD1 (6 bases). Germline lookup yields CDR1 SGHVS and CDR2 FNYEAQ. V was shortened by 5 bases and J by 4 bases, with 24 bases between the two germline ends. CDR3 size: 18 residues. DNA for the CDR3: TGTGCCAGCAGCCCGGCAGCGACCAGGGGAAGGGGGAAAAACATTCAGTACTTC. This encodes CASSPAATRGRGKNIQYF. The entire variable domain, with the rest obtained from reference TRBV7-6 and TRBJ2-4, is as follows: GAGVSQSPRYKVTKRGQDVALRCDPISGHVSLYWYRQALGQGPEFLTYFNYEAQQDKSGLPNDRFSAERPEGSISTLTIQRTEQRDSAMYRCASSPAATRGRGKNIQYFGAGTRLSVL.

This clone was recorded only once. This chain links TRBV12-3 or TRBV12-4 with TRBJ1-1, with TRBD1 as a possible D gene (5 bases). The CDR3 runs to 12 residues. Trimming left V 7 bases short and J 7 bases short, with 13 bases between. In DNA, the CDR3 is TGTGCCAGCACTAGGGGTTTAGGTGAAGCTTTCTTT. It codes for CASTRGLGEAFF.

The chain couples TRBV4-1 to TRBJ1-2; D might be TRBD1 (5 bases). Germline V gives CDR1 MGHRA, CDR2 YSYEKL. This CDR3 comprises 16 residues. Trimming pared 0 bases from V and 5 bases from J, leaving 16 bases between. CDR3 protein: CASSQDALDSYYGYTF. In nucleotides, the CDR3 is TGCGCCAGCAGCCAAGACGCTCTAGACAGCTATTATGGCTACACCTTC.

This clone was picked up a small number of times. CDR3 in amino acids: CASSLSSVYGYTF. CDR3 nucleotide sequence: TGTGCCAGCAGCTTAAGCTCTGTGTATGGCTACACCTTC. The V call is TRBV11-2, the J call TRBJ1-2; D is unclear. The ends were cut back, 2 bases at V and 5 bases at J, with 9 bases in the middle. The CDR3 contains 13 residues. CDR1 SGHAT and CDR2 FQNNGV come from the germline V gene.

This clone appeared a single time. This sequence joins TRBV6-1 and TRBJ2-7, with 7 nucleotides matching TRBD1. The germline V gene has CDR1 MNHNS and CDR2 SASEGT. The trim removed 2 bases at V and 2 bases at J, leaving 18 bases unmatched. The CDR3 runs 19 residues. The chain's CDR3 is CASSEWGQPGQSLTYEQYF. The CDR3 coding sequence is TGTGCCAGCAGTGAATGGGGACAGCCAGGACAGAGCCTTACCTACGAGCAGTACTTC.

The chain uses TRBV11-2 and TRBJ2-7, with TRBD1 matching 7 bases. J lost 1 base, V lost 5 bases, and 11 bases had no gene match. The CDR3 sequence is 16 residues long. CDR1 is SGHAT, CDR2 FQNNGV, per germline. The CDR3 DNA sequence: TGTGCCAGCAGCAGTCCGCCGGGACAGCCATCCTACGAGCAGTACTTC. It is translated as CASSSPPGQPSYEQYF.

This clone was detected once. The chain joins TRBV12-3 or TRBV12-4 to TRBJ1-3; D gene uncertain. V was trimmed by 0 bases and J by 3 bases, leaving 3 bases between them. This CDR3 has 13 amino acids. CDR3 nucleotides: TGTGCCAGCAGTTTAGCCTATGGAAACACCATATATTTT. Protein product: CASSLAYGNTIYF.

This clone was observed a single time. V and J are TRBV28 and TRBJ1-5, with 9 bases matching TRBD1. Losses at the gene ends were 5 bases for V and 7 bases for J; bases not matched to a gene: 3. Looked up from germline, CDR1 is MDHEN and CDR2 is SYDVKM. This CDR3 comprises 13 residues. The CDR3 DNA reads TGTGCCAGCAGTGAAACAGGGGGCCAGCCCCAGCATTTT. Translating gives CASSETGGQPQHF.

V is TRBV19 and J is TRBJ1-5; no reliable D call. The CDR3 extends over 15 amino acids. The germline CDR1 and CDR2 sequences are LNHDA and SQIVND (reference sequence). The germline V and J ends were trimmed by 6 bases and 0 bases, with 12 bases remaining between them. CDR3 sequence (DNA): TGTGCCAGTAGCACCGACTTATATAGCAATCAGCCCCAGCATTTT. It encodes CASSTDLYSNQPQHF. The variable domain in full, completed from reference TRBV19 and TRBJ1-5, reads DGGITQSPKYLFRKEGQNVTLSCEQNLNHDAMYWYRQDPGQGLRLIYYSQIVNDFQKGDIAEGYSVSREKKESFPLTVTSAQKNPTAFYLCASSTDLYSNQPQHFGDGTRLSIL.

V is TRBV14 and J is TRBJ2-4; D may be TRBD2 (6 bases). The CDR3 has 17 residues. From germline, CDR1 is SGHDN and CDR2 FVKESK. Trimming removed 6 bases from V and 13 bases from J, with 31 bases in between. DNA of the CDR3: TGTGCCAGCAGTCTAACGGGTGGGTCCGCACAGCGGGCCCACCAGTACTTC. Translation: CASSLTGGSAQRAHQYF. The full variable domain, in which reference TRBV14 and TRBJ2-4 provide the parts outside the CDR3, is EAGVTQFPSHSVIEKGQTVTLRCDPISGHDNLYWYRRVMGKEIKFLLHFVKESKQDESGMPNNRFLAERTGGTYSTLKVQPAELEDSGVYFCASSLTGGSAQRAHQYFGAGTRLSVL.

The gene calls are TRBV13 and TRBJ2-7, with D unresolved. There are 13 residues in the CDR3. V was cut by 0 bases and J by 4 bases, with 7 bases left in between. Germline assignment: CDR1 PRHDT and CDR2 FYEKMQ (reference sequence). In DNA form, the CDR3 reads TGTGCCAGCAGCTTAGGGAAAGCATACGAGCAGTACTTC. Translation gives CASSLGKAYEQYF. Complete variable domain (other parts from reference TRBV13 and TRBJ2-7): AAGVIQSPRHLIKEKRETATLKCYPIPRHDTVYWYQQGPGQDPQFLISFYEKMQSDKGSIPDRFSAQQFSDYHSELNMSSLELGDSALYFCASSLGKAYEQYFGPGTRLTVT.

This clone was recorded a few times. This chain joins TRBV4-1 and TRBJ1-6, with 7 bases matching TRBD1. The germline V gene has CDR1 MGHRA and CDR2 YSYEKL. Unmatched junction bases numbered 4, after V lost 1 base and J lost 4 bases. The CDR3 contains 16 residues. The CDR3 spells CASSQGEGQYNSPLHF. CDR3 bases: TGCGCCAGCAGCCAAGGAGAGGGACAGTATAATTCACCCCTCCACTTT.

The chain is built from TRBV7-2 and TRBJ2-1; TRBD2 matches 11 bases. The V gene's germline CDR1 is SGHTA and CDR2 FQGNSA. Trimming at V came to 5 bases and at J to 7 bases, leaving 10 bases not matched to a gene. The CDR3 loop spans 16 amino acids. Written as DNA, the CDR3 is TGTGCCAGCAGCACACCTAGCGGGGGGTTTCCTAATGAGCAGTTCTTC. Translation gives CASSTPSGGFPNEQFF.

The chain links TRBV28 to TRBJ1-2; TRBD1 matches at 8 bases. Germline assignment: CDR1 MDHEN and CDR2 SYDVKM. Trimming cost V 5 bases and J 8 bases; bases outside gene matches: 16. The CDR3 spans 16 residues. The chain's CDR3 is CASSPPDREHIQGYTF. The CDR3 bases are TGTGCCAGCAGTCCCCCGGACAGGGAGCATATCCAGGGCTACACCTTC.